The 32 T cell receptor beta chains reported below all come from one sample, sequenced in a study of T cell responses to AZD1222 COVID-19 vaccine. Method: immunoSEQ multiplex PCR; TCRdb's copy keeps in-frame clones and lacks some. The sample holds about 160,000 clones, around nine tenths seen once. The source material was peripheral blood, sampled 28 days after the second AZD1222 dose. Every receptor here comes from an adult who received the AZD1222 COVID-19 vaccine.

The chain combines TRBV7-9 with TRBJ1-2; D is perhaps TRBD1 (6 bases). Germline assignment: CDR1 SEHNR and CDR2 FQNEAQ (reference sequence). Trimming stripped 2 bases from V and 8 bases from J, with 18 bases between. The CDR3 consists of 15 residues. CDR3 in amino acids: CASSLFDHVGGGYTF. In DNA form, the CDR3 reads TGTGCCAGCAGCTTATTCGATCATGTGGGGGGCGGCTACACCTTC.

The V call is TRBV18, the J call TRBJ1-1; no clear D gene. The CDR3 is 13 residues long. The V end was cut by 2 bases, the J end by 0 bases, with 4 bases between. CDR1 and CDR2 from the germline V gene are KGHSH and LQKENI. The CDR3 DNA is TGTGCCAGCTCACCAAGTTTGAACACTGAAGCTTTCTTT. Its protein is CASSPSLNTEAFF.

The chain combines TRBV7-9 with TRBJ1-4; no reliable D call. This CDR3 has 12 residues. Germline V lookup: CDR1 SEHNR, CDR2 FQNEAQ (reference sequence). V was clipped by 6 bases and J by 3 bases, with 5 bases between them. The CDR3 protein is CASSPPNEKLFF. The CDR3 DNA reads TGTGCCAGCAGTCCCCCTAATGAAAAACTGTTTTTT. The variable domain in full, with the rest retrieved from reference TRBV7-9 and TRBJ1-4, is DTGVSQNPRHKITKRGQNVTFRCDPISEHNRLYWYRQTLGQGPEFLTYFQNEAQLEKSRLLSDRFSAERPKGSFSTLEIQRTEQGDSAMYLCASSPPNEKLFFGSGTQLSVL.

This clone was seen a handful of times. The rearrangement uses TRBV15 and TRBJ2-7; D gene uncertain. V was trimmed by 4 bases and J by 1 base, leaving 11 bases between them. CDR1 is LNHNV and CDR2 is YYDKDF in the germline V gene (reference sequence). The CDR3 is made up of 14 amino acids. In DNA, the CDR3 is TGTGCCACCAGCAAAGAGGTGCTTTCCTACGAGCAGTACTTC. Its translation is CATSKEVLSYEQYF.

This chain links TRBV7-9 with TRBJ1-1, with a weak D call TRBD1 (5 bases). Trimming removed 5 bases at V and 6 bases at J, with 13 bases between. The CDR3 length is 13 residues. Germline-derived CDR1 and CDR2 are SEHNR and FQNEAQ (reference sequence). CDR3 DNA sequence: TGTGCCAGCAGCCTCTCCGGGACTCCTGAAGCTTTCTTT. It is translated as CASSLSGTPEAFF.

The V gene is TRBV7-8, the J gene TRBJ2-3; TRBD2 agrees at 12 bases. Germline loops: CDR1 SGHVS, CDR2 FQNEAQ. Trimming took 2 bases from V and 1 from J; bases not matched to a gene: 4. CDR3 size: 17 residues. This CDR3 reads CASSLRLAGVGTDTQYF. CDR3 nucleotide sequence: TGTGCCAGCAGCTTACGACTAGCGGGAGTCGGCACAGATACGCAGTATTTT.

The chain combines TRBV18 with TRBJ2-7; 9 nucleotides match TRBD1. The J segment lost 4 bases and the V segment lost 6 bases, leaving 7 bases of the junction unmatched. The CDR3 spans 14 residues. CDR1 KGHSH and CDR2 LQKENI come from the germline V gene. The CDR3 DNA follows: TGTGCCAGCTCTCCTCGGGACAGGGCATACGAGCAGTACTTC. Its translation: CASSPRDRAYEQYF.

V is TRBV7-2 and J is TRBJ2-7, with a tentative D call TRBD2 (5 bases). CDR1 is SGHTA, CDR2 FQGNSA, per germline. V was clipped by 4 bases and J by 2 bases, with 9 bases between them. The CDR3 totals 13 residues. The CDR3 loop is CASSSRGTYEQYF. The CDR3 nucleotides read TGTGCCAGCAGCTCGAGAGGGACCTACGAGCAGTACTTC. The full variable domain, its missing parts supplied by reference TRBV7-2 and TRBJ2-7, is GAGVSQSPSNKVTEKGKDVELRCDPISGHTALYWYRQSLGQGLEFLIYFQGNSAPDKSGLPSDRFSAERTGGSVSTLTIQRTQQEDSAVYLCASSSRGTYEQYFGPGTRLTVT.

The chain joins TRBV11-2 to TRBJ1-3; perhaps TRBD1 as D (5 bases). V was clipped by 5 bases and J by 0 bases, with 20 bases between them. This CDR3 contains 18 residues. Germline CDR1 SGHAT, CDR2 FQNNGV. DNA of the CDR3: TGTGCCAGCAGCCCAGTGGGGACGCGGGGATTCTCTGGAAACACCATATATTTT. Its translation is CASSPVGTRGFSGNTIYF.

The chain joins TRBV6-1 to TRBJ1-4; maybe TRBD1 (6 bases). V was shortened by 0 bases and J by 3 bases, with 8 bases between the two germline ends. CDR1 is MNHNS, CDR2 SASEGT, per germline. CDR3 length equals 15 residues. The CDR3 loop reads CASSEAGGPNEKLFF. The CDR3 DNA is TGTGCCAGCAGTGAAGCAGGGGGTCCTAATGAAAAACTGTTTTTT.

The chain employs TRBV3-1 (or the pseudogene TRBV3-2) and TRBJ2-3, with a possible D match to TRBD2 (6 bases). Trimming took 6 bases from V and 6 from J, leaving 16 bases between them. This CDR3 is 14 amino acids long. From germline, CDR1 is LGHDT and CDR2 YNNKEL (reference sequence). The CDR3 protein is CASRFGWEADTQYF. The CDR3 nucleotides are TGTGCCAGCAGGTTTGGGTGGGAGGCCGATACGCAGTATTTT.

CDR3 coding DNA: TGTGCCAGCAGCTTAGTTGCGGGCTCGAACACTGAAGCTTTCTTT. Amino acid sequence: CASSLVAGSNTEAFF. The gene calls are TRBV7-2 and TRBJ1-1; D not certain. The V end lost 1 base, the J end lost 1 base, and 10 bases lay between the germline ends. This CDR3 has 15 residues. CDR1 SGHTA and CDR2 FQGNSA come from the germline V gene. Complete variable domain (other parts from reference TRBV7-2 and TRBJ1-1): GAGVSQSPSNKVTEKGKDVELRCDPISGHTALYWYRQSLGQGLEFLIYFQGNSAPDKSGLPSDRFSAERTGGSVSTLTIQRTQQEDSAVYLCASSLVAGSNTEAFFGQGTRLTVV.

CDR3 sequence (DNA): TGTGCCAGCAGTCTGGAAAGGGTAGGGGGCAGGGCTGAAGCTTTCTTT. As protein: CASSLERVGGRAEAFF. The chain uses TRBV2 and TRBJ1-1; 7 nucleotides line up with TRBD1. Germline V gene sequence: CDR1 SNHLY, CDR2 FYNNEI. The CDR3 consists of 16 residues. Trimming at V came to 5 bases and at J to 6 bases, leaving 15 bases not matched to a gene.

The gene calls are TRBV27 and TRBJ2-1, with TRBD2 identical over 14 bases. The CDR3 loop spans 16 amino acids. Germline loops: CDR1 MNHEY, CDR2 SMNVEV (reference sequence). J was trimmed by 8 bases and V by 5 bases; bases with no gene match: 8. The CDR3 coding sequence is TGTGCCAGCAGTCTGGGACTAGCGGGAGCAATGGATGAGCAGTTCTTC. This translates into CASSLGLAGAMDEQFF.

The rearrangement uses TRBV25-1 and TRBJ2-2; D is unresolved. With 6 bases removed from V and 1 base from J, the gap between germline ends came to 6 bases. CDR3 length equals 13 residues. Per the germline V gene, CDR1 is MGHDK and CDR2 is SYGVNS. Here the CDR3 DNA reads TGTGCCAGCAGCTCACAGAACACCGGGGAGCTGTTTTTT. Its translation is CASSSQNTGELFF.

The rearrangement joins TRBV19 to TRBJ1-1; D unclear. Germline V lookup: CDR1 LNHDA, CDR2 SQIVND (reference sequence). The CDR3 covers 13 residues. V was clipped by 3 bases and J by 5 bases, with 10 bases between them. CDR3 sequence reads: CASSIPLTTEAFF. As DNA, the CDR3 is TGTGCCAGTAGTATCCCCCTGACTACTGAAGCTTTCTTT.

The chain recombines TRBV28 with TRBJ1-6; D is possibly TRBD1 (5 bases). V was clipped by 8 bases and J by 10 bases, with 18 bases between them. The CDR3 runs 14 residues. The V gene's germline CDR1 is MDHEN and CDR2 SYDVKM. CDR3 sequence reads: CASSRGHGGSPLHF. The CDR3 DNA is TGTGCCAGCTCTAGGGGCCACGGAGGATCACCCCTCCACTTT.

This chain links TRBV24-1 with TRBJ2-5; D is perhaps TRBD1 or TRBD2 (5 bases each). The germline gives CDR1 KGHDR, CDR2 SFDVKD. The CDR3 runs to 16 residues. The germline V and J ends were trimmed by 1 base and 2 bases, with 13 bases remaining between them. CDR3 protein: CATSDFGGIAQETQYF. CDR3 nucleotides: TGTGCCACCAGTGATTTTGGGGGTATAGCACAAGAGACCCAGTACTTC.

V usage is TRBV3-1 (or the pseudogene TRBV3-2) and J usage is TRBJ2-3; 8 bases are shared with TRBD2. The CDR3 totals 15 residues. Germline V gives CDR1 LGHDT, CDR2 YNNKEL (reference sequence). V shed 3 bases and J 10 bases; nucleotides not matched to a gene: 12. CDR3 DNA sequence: TGTGCCAGCAGCCAGGCGGGAGGCAGGACCGAGTCGCAGTATTTT. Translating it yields CASSQAGGRTESQYF.

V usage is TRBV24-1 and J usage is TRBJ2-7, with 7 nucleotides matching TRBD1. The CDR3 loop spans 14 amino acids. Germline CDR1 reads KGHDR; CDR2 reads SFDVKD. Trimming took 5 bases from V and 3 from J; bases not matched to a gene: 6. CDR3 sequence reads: CATSATGSVYEQYF. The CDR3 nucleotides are TGTGCCACCAGTGCGACAGGGAGCGTCTACGAGCAGTACTTC.

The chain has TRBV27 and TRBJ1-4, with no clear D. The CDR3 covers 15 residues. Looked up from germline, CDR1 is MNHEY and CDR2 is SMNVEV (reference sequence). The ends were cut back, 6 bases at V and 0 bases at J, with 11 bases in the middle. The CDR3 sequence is CASRPDVSTNEKLFF. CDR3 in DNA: TGTGCCAGCAGACCGGACGTATCAACTAATGAAAAACTGTTTTTT.

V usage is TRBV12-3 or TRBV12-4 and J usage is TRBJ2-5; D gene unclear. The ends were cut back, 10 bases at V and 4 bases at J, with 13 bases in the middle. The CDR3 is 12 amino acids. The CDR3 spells CATSERRETQYF. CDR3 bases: TGTGCCACCTCGGAGAGGAGAGAGACCCAGTACTTC.

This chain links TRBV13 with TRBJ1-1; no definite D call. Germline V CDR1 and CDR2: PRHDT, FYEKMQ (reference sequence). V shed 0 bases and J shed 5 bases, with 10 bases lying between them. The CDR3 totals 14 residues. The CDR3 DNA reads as TGTGCCAGCAGCTTAGGCCGTTTTAATACTGAAGCTTTCTTT. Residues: CASSLGRFNTEAFF.

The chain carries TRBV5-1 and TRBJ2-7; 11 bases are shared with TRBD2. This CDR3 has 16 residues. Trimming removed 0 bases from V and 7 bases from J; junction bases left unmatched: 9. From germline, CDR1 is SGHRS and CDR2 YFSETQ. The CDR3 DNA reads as TGCGCCAGCAGCTTGGACTTGACTAGCGGGACTTTTGAGCAGTACTTC. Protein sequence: CASSLDLTSGTFEQYF.

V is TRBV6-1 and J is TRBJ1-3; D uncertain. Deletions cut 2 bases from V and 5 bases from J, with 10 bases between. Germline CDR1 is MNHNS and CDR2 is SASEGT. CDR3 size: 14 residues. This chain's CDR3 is CASSELGRRNTIYF. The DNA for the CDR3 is TGTGCCAGCAGTGAATTGGGGAGGCGAAACACCATATATTTT.

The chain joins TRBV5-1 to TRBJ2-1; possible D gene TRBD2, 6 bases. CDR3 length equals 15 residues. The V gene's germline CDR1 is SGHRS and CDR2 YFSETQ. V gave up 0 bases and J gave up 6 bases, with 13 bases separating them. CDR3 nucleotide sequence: TGCGCCAGCAGCTTGGGCCAGGGAGGTAGCAATGAGCAGTTCTTC. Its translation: CASSLGQGGSNEQFF.

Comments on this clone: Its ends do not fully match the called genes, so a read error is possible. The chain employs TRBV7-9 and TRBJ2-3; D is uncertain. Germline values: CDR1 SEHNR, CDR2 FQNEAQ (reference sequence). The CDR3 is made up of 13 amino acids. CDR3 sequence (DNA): TGTGCCAGCACCTTACTTGGCACAGATACGCAGTATTTT. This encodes CASTLLGTDTQYF.

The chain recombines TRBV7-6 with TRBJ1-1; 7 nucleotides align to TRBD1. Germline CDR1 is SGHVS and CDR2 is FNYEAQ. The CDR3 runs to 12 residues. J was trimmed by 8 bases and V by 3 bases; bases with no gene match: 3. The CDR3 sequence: CASSFAGQEAFF. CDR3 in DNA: TGTGCCAGCAGCTTTGCGGGACAGGAAGCTTTCTTT.

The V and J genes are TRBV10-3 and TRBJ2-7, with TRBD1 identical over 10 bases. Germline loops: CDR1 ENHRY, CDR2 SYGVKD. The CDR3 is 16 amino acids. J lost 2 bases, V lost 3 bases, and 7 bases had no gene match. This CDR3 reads CAISDPGQGSTYEQYF. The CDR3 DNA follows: TGTGCCATCAGTGATCCGGGACAGGGGAGCACCTACGAGCAGTACTTC.

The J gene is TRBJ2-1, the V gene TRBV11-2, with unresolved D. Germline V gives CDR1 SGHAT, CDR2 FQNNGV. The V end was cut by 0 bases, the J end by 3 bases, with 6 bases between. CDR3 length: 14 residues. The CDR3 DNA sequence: TGTGCCAGCAGCTTAGATCACCTCTACAATGAGCAGTTCTTC. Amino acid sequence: CASSLDHLYNEQFF.

The CDR3 loop reads CASSQVGAGGNSYEQYF. DNA for the CDR3: TGCGCCAGCAGCCAAGTCGGAGCGGGAGGCAACTCCTACGAGCAGTACTTC. The chain has TRBV4-1 and TRBJ2-7; 9 bases align to TRBD2. The CDR3 spans 17 residues. CDR1 is MGHRA and CDR2 is YSYEKL in the germline V gene. The V segment lost 1 base and the J segment 0 bases; nucleotides outside the gene matches: 7.

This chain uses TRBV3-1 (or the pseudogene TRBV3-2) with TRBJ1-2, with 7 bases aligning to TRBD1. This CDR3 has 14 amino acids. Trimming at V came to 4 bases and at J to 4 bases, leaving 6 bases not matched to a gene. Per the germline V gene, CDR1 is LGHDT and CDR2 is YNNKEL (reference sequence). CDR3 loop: CASSRTGAAYGYTF. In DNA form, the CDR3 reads TGTGCCAGCAGCCGAACAGGGGCCGCCTATGGCTACACCTTC.